The 32 T cell receptor beta chains below all came from one sample that was sequenced in a study of cytomegalovirus exposure and HLA in healthy donors. Repertoires were generated with immunoSEQ multiplex PCR, while TCRdb's copy carries only in-frame clones and drops some. The sample yields about 40,000 clones, approximately 94% seen once. The sequenced sample consisted of PBMCs. These receptors all come from a woman under 30 in good health and CMV-seronegative.

This clone appeared a few times. The rearrangement uses TRBV28 and TRBJ1-5; D uncertain. Trimming left V 6 bases short and J 6 bases short, with 15 bases between. Germline CDR1 reads MDHEN; CDR2 reads SYDVKM. This CDR3 region has 14 residues. CDR3 region: CASSDSRNGQPQHF. CDR3 nucleotide sequence: TGTGCCAGCAGCGATTCCAGAAATGGTCAGCCCCAGCATTTT.

The V and J genes are TRBV5-1 and TRBJ2-7; weak D call: TRBD1 (6 bases). There are 15 residues in the CDR3. Germline loops: CDR1 SGHRS, CDR2 YFSETQ. Between the trimmed V and J ends, which lost 1 base and 0 bases, there was a span of 11 bases. The CDR3: CASSLNTGISYEQYF. The CDR3 DNA reads TGCGCCAGCAGCTTGAATACAGGGATCTCCTACGAGCAGTACTTC.

The chain couples TRBV19 to TRBJ2-2; D is possibly TRBD2 (6 bases). The length of the CDR3 is 14 residues. V was cut by 3 bases and J by 3 bases, with 8 bases left in between. CDR1 LNHDA and CDR2 SQIVND come from the germline V gene (reference sequence). CDR3 in amino acids: CASSMRGHTGELFF. The CDR3, as DNA: TGTGCCAGTAGTATGCGGGGCCACACCGGGGAGCTGTTTTTT.

The chain employs TRBV5-1 and TRBJ2-3; 13 bases align to TRBD2. Per the germline V gene, CDR1 is SGHRS and CDR2 is YFSETQ. The V segment lost 0 bases and the J segment 0 bases; nucleotides outside the gene matches: 7. This CDR3 contains 19 residues. In nucleotides, the CDR3 is TGCGCCAGCAGCTTGGGACTAGCGGGAGGTTCATTCAGCACAGATACGCAGTATTTT. Translation: CASSLGLAGGSFSTDTQYF.

CDR3: CASSPDRGHIQYF. Written as DNA, the CDR3 is TGTGCCAGCAGCCCGGACAGGGGGCACATTCAGTACTTC. The chain uses TRBV5-6 and TRBJ2-4; 11 bases are shared with TRBD1. With V trimmed by 4 bases and J by 8 bases, 2 bases remained unmatched. Germline V lookup: CDR1 SGHDT, CDR2 YYEEEE. This CDR3 is 13 amino acids long. The complete variable domain, with remaining parts taken from reference TRBV5-6 and TRBJ2-4, reads DAGVTQSPTHLIKTRGQQVTLRCSPKSGHDTVSWYQQALGQGPQFIFQYYEEEERQRGNFPDRFSGHQFPNYSSELNVNALLLGDSALYLCASSPDRGHIQYFGAGTRLSVL.

The genes are TRBV7-3 and TRBJ2-3, with a possible D match to TRBD1 (6 bases). CDR1 SGHTA and CDR2 FQGTGA come from the germline V gene. The CDR3 runs to 14 residues. The V end lost 3 bases, the J end lost 2 bases, and 9 bases lay between the germline ends. The chain's CDR3 is CASSFRDNTDTQYF. The CDR3 region has the DNA TGTGCCAGCAGCTTCCGGGACAACACAGATACGCAGTATTTT.

The chain has TRBV28 and TRBJ1-4; tentatively, D is TRBD1 (5 bases). Germline V CDR1 and CDR2: MDHEN, SYDVKM. Trimming pared 1 base from V and 4 bases from J, leaving 7 bases between. This CDR3 has 14 amino acids. CDR3 DNA: TGTGCCAGCAGTTTATCGGGGGATAATGAAAAACTGTTTTTT. Its protein is CASSLSGDNEKLFF.

The table lists this clone with a count of one. The gene calls are TRBV18 and TRBJ1-1; the D is unclear. The V end was cut by 2 bases, the J end by 11 bases, with 12 bases between. This CDR3 is 12 amino acids long. Germline V gives CDR1 KGHSH, CDR2 LQKENI. CDR3 sequence: CASSPGRERAFF. The CDR3, as DNA: TGTGCCAGCTCACCAGGGAGGGAGCGGGCTTTCTTT.

The chain is built from TRBV7-3 and TRBJ1-2; 8 bases match TRBD1. J was trimmed by 8 bases and V by 5 bases; bases with no gene match: 4. Germline CDR1 and CDR2: SGHTA and FQGTGA. The CDR3 sequence is 12 residues long. CDR3 residues: CASSATGVGYTF. CDR3 nucleotides: TGTGCCAGCAGCGCGACAGGGGTCGGCTACACCTTC. Supplemented by reference TRBV7-3 and TRBJ1-2, the full variable domain reads GAGVSQTPSNKVTEKGKYVELRCDPISGHTALYWYRQSLGQGPEFLIYFQGTGAADDSGLPNDRFFAVRPEGSVSTLKIQRTERGDSAVYLCASSATGVGYTFGSGTRLTVV.

In its sample, this clone was seen once. The V and J genes are TRBV14 and TRBJ2-1; possibly TRBD2 for D (6 bases). This CDR3 has 16 amino acids. V shed 0 bases and J shed 4 bases, with 13 bases lying between them. Per germline, CDR1 SGHDN and CDR2 FVKESK. The CDR3 DNA follows: TGTGCCAGCAGCCAAGATCACGGGAGAGGGTACAATGAGCAGTTCTTC. It is translated as CASSQDHGRGYNEQFF.

The chain joins TRBV19 to TRBJ1-5, with TRBD1 as a possible D gene (6 bases). Per germline, CDR1 LNHDA and CDR2 SQIVND (reference sequence). V was trimmed by 5 bases and J by 6 bases, leaving 14 bases between them. CDR3 length: 14 amino acids. CDR3: CASSPQGLGQPQHF. The DNA for the CDR3 is TGTGCCAGTAGTCCGCAGGGGCTCGGTCAGCCCCAGCATTTT.

This chain uses TRBV30 with TRBJ1-4; 9 nucleotides align to TRBD1. The junction had 6 bases not matched to a gene; V was cut back by 2 bases and J by 8 bases. The CDR3 is 14 residues long. Germline V gene sequence: CDR1 GTSNPN, CDR2 SVGIG (reference sequence). Here the CDR3 reads CAWSSGTGREKLFF. The CDR3 DNA sequence: TGTGCCTGGAGTTCCGGGACAGGGAGGGAAAAACTGTTTTTT.

This chain links TRBV11-2 with TRBJ2-2; 9 bases are a match to TRBD1. Germline V gives CDR1 SGHAT, CDR2 FQNNGV. J was trimmed by 0 bases and V by 6 bases; bases with no gene match: 2. The CDR3 is 15 residues long. Written as DNA, the CDR3 is TGTGCCAGCAGGCGGACAGGGGCGAACACCGGGGAGCTGTTTTTT. It specifies CASRRTGANTGELFF.

In its sample, this clone was seen once. The V gene is TRBV19, the J gene TRBJ1-1, with D uncertain. The CDR3 has 14 amino acids. Germline V gene lookup returns CDR1 LNHDA and CDR2 SQIVND (reference sequence). Trimming left V 7 bases short and J 7 bases short, with 19 bases between. CDR3 nucleotides: TGTGCCAGTATGGTGAGGAGCCCGTTCAGTGAAGCTTTCTTT. Residues: CASMVRSPFSEAFF.

The count of this clone is one. Distinct nucleotide sequences in the sample also encode this CDR3. The rearrangement joins TRBV5-1 to TRBJ2-3; unclear D gene. This CDR3 spans 12 amino acids. Germline V gives CDR1 SGHRS, CDR2 YFSETQ. The V and J ends lost 5 bases and 6 bases respectively, with 10 bases between them. CDR3 coding DNA: TGCGCCAGCAGTCTGGGCGCCGATACGCAGTATTTT. It encodes CASSLGADTQYF.

This clone was seen a few times. The V gene is TRBV2, the J gene TRBJ1-4; 8 positions match TRBD1. Per germline, CDR1 SNHLY and CDR2 FYNNEI. CDR3 length: 12 amino acids. CDR3 sequence (DNA): TGTGCAGCCAGGGGGCTAGGTGAAAAACTGTTTTTT. It encodes CAARGLGEKLFF.

V is TRBV19 and J is TRBJ2-1; perhaps TRBD1 as D (6 bases). The V gene's germline CDR1 is LNHDA and CDR2 SQIVND (reference sequence). V was cut by 7 bases and J by 0 bases, with 13 bases left in between. The CDR3 extends over 15 amino acids. The CDR3 loop is CASKRQVLSYNEQFF. CDR3 in DNA: TGTGCCAGTAAAAGACAGGTACTCTCCTACAATGAGCAGTTCTTC.

The CDR3 region is CASREAGNTGELFF. CDR3 sequence (DNA): TGTGCCAGCCGAGAAGCAGGGAACACCGGGGAGCTGTTTTTT. V usage is TRBV18 and J usage is TRBJ2-2; D gene ambiguous. Germline V gene lookup returns CDR1 KGHSH and CDR2 LQKENI. V was pared by 8 bases and J by 1 base, with 11 bases between. This CDR3 has 14 residues.

J is TRBJ2-7 and V is TRBV6-6, with 7 nucleotides matching TRBD1. Germline assignment: CDR1 MNHNY and CDR2 SVGAGI (reference sequence). V lost 0 bases and J lost 3; bases outside the gene matches: 8. This CDR3 is 16 amino acids long. The DNA for the CDR3 is TGTGCCAGCAGTTACTCATTAGTCGGGACAGACTACGAGCAGTACTTC. Its translation: CASSYSLVGTDYEQYF.

The chain uses TRBV4-1 and TRBJ1-1; D possibly corresponds to TRBD1 (6 bases). CDR1 and CDR2 from the germline V gene are MGHRA and YSYEKL. This CDR3 comprises 15 residues. V lost 4 bases and J lost 6, with 18 bases in between. CDR3 in amino acids: CASSPLTGLVAEAFF. The CDR3 coding sequence is TGCGCCAGCAGCCCTTTGACAGGCCTCGTCGCTGAAGCTTTCTTT.

The chain carries TRBV4-1 and TRBJ2-3; 9 bases line up with TRBD2. V lost 4 bases to trimming and J lost 3 bases; unmatched junction nucleotides: 14. Germline-derived CDR1 and CDR2 are MGHRA and YSYEKL. The CDR3 sequence is 18 residues long. This CDR3 is CASSPRELGLAQTDTQYF. CDR3 in DNA: TGCGCCAGCAGCCCTCGAGAATTAGGACTAGCGCAGACAGATACGCAGTATTTT.

This sequence joins TRBV9 and TRBJ2-3, with TRBD2 as a possible D gene (6 bases). Germline lookup yields CDR1 SGDLS and CDR2 YYNGEE. This CDR3 has 20 amino acids. V was clipped by 2 bases and J by 0 bases, with 25 bases between them. The DNA for the CDR3 is TGTGCCAGCAGCGTTCGAGGTGGTCGGGGAGGTCAGATTAGCACAGATACGCAGTATTTT. Amino acids: CASSVRGGRGGQISTDTQYF.

V is TRBV7-3 and J is TRBJ2-1, with 9 bases lining up with TRBD2. The CDR3 is 16 residues long. The germline V gene has CDR1 SGHTA and CDR2 FQGTGA. The V and J ends lost 4 bases and 2 bases, in that order; junction bases with no gene match: 6. The CDR3 nucleotides read TGTGCCAGCAGCTGGCTAGCGGGGACCGCCTACAATGAGCAGTTCTTC. Translating it yields CASSWLAGTAYNEQFF.

The chain has TRBV15 and TRBJ2-3, with 10 nucleotides matching TRBD2. CDR3 length equals 17 residues. Germline CDR1 LNHNV, CDR2 YYDKDF (reference sequence). V was pared by 1 base and J by 0 bases, with 4 bases of the junction left unmatched. CDR3 bases: TGTGCCACCAGCAGAGCCTTGACTAGCGGGAGCACAGATACGCAGTATTTT. Translation gives CATSRALTSGSTDTQYF.

The CDR3 DNA reads TGTGCCAGCAGCTTGATGGGACTCGAAGCTTTCTTT. Amino acids: CASSLMGLEAFF. This chain connects TRBV5-5 to TRBJ1-1; the D gene is possibly TRBD1 (5 bases). Per the germline V gene, CDR1 is SGHKS and CDR2 is YYEKEE (reference sequence). V lost 1 base, J lost 8 bases, and 9 bases lay in between. This CDR3 is 12 amino acids long.

The rearrangement links TRBV29-1 to TRBJ1-1; D may be TRBD1 (6 bases). Germline CDR1 is SQVTM and CDR2 is ANQGSEA. The CDR3 extends over 12 amino acids. V lost 3 bases, J lost 8 bases, and 13 bases lay in between. CDR3 region: CSVDFPTGEAFF. For the CDR3, the DNA is TGCAGCGTTGATTTCCCGACAGGAGAAGCTTTCTTT.

The chain has TRBV7-6 and TRBJ2-1; TRBD2 aligns across 7 bases. CDR3 length: 15 amino acids. The germline V gene has CDR1 SGHVS and CDR2 FNYEAQ. The ends lost 1 base at V and 5 bases at J; junction bases unmatched: 5. The CDR3 nucleotides are TGTGCCAGCAGCTTAGGTGCGGGAGCTGACAATGAGCAGTTCTTC. Protein: CASSLGAGADNEQFF.

DNA of the CDR3: TGTGCCAGCAGCTACGGACAGGGGCATGGCTACACCTTC. It is translated as CASSYGQGHGYTF. The chain has TRBV11-2 and TRBJ1-2, with 9 nucleotides matching TRBD1. V gave up 4 bases and J gave up 6 bases; unmatched junction bases: 3. The CDR3 spans 13 residues. Germline V gene data show CDR1 as SGHAT and CDR2 as FQNNGV.

The genes are TRBV6-5 and TRBJ2-1; no clear D. This CDR3 comprises 12 residues. V was trimmed by 2 bases and J by 6 bases, leaving 5 bases between them. The germline V gene has CDR1 MNHEY and CDR2 SVGAGI. Here the CDR3 reads CASSYNLNEQFF. For the CDR3, the DNA is TGTGCCAGCAGTTACAATCTCAATGAGCAGTTCTTC.

The chain is built from TRBV7-3 and TRBJ2-2; TRBD2 agrees at 8 bases. The CDR3 loop spans 16 amino acids. The V and J ends lost 4 bases and 0 bases, in that order; junction bases with no gene match: 4. Germline V gene lookup returns CDR1 SGHTA and CDR2 FQGTGA. CDR3 residues: CASSSTGGANTGELFF. CDR3 coding DNA: TGTGCCAGCAGCTCCACGGGAGGGGCGAACACCGGGGAGCTGTTTTTT.

The chain has TRBV7-9 and TRBJ2-5; 9 positions agree with TRBD1. CDR3 size: 14 residues. CDR1 and CDR2 from the germline V gene are SEHNR and FQNEAQ (reference sequence). Trimming removed 5 bases from V and 3 bases from J; junction bases left unmatched: 4. Here the CDR3 DNA reads TGTGCCAGCAGCCCCCGGGACAGGGAAGAGACCCAGTACTTC. Residues: CASSPRDREETQYF.

This sequence joins TRBV19 and TRBJ2-3; TRBD1 agrees at 8 bases. The CDR3 contains 15 residues. V lost 9 bases and J lost 4; bases outside the gene matches: 12. Germline lookup yields CDR1 LNHDA and CDR2 SQIVND (reference sequence). The CDR3 nucleotides are TGTGCCAGCACCCCCCAGGGGGCAATCGCAGATACGCAGTATTTT. It codes for CASTPQGAIADTQYF.